This T cell receptor beta chain was recovered during a study of blood T cell repertoires in COVID-19. On the study more broadly: Collection of acute and convalescent COVID-19 samples took place in the United States, Italy and Spain. PBMCs, B-cell-depleted T cells, or T cells were the source of the cDNA or gDNA that made up the material.

In the original processing: For nucleated cells, counts were estimated from reference gene primer amplification. Here immunoSEQ multiplex PCR was the method, and the copy in TCRdb shows in-frame clones only, minus some. That table supplies the V and J calls and clone size; D and trimming were determined from the DNA. This table has about 240,000 clones, approximately 86% appearing once. Sequenced: peripheral blood. This clonotype originated in a woman aged 70-85 years with active or convalescent COVID-19.

In DNA form, the CDR3 reads TGTGCCACCCAGGCGTCCCGGGAACAGCCCCAGCATTTT. Translation: CATQASREQPQHF. The V gene is TRBV24-1, the J gene TRBJ1-5; D is undetermined. Germline values: CDR1 KGHDR, CDR2 SFDVKD. This CDR3 region has 13 residues. Trimming stripped 9 bases from V and 7 bases from J, with 15 bases between.